This T cell receptor beta chain emerged from a study of cytomegalovirus exposure and HLA in healthy donors. Overall study: The study's early data release held about 85 million unique TCRs from HLA-typed donors. Study findings and constraints: In an earlier analysis, about 87% or about 30%: the productive usage of most TCR beta V segments.

PCR was performed using 60 Vbeta and 13 Jbeta primers. In the source study's methods: Per a later analysis, the number of unique TCR beta chains was some 80 million, of which around 9.9 million were shared. Clones were read by immunoSEQ multiplex PCR, and TCRdb kept only the in-frame ones, dropping some. The V and J calls and the clone size are those of that table, but D and trimming were determined from the DNA. The table lists around 170,000 clones, around 80% of them singletons, with roughly 6% in the top ten. This clone was counted a single time. The target antigen is unknown. The CDR3 covers 15 residues. CDR1 is SGDLS, CDR2 YYNGEE, per germline. V lost 2 bases and J lost 1; bases outside the gene matches: 3.

The receptor comes from a man aged 35-49 years in good health and CMV-seropositive. The rearrangement uses TRBV9 and TRBJ2-7; 10 nucleotides match TRBD1. Sequencing was performed on PBMCs. The CDR3 protein is CASSVRTGGSYEQYF. The CDR3 DNA sequence: TGTGCCAGCAGCGTTAGGACAGGGGGATCCTACGAGCAGTACTTC.